This T cell receptor beta chain stems from a study of response to subunit inactivated influenza vaccine. This clonotype was seen a handful of times. MiXCR, applied by TCRdb to the RT-PCR reads, yields one record per CDR3 protein. Of about 540,000 distinct CDR3 sequences detected, approximately 24% appear once; the ten largest clones hold 2.5% to 3.5%. The CDR3 has 17 residues. CDR1 MNHEY and CDR2 SMNVEV come from the germline V gene (reference sequence). With 5 bases removed from V and 8 bases from J, the gap between germline ends came to 27 bases. Separately, the same data were catalogued under a study of T cells expressing NK-cell markers. That work contributes: Making the TCR beta cDNA relied on 5'RACE template switching with UMIs.

V and J are TRBV27 and TRBJ1-2; a possible D gene is TRBD1 (6 bases). This receptor was taken from a man aged 50-60 years who received an inactivated influenza vaccine. Sequences were derived from CD4+ T cells sorted from PBMCs, sampled about 12 days after vaccination. In nucleotides, the CDR3 is TGTGCCAGCAGTGCCTACAGAAAAAACAGGGCCACGGAGGGCTACACCTTC. Its translation: CASSAYRKNRATEGYTF.